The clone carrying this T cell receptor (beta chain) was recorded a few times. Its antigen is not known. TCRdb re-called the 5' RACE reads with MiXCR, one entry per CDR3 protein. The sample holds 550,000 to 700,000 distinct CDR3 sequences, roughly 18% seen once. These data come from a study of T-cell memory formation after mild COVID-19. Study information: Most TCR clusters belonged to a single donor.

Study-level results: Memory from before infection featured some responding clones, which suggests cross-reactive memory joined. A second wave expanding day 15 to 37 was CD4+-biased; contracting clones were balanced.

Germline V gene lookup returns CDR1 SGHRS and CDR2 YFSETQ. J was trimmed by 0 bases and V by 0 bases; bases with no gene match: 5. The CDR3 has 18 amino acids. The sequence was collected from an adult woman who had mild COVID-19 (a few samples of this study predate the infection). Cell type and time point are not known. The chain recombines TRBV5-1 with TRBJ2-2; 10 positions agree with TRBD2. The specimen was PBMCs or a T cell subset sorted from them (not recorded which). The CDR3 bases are TGCGCCAGCAGCTTGGGCCTAGCGGGGGTAACGAACACCGGGGAGCTGTTTTTT. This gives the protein CASSLGLAGVTNTGELFF.